This TCR beta chain was sequenced during a study of CD8 T cells in ankylosing spondylitis. General study results and limits: Reactive arthritis synovial fluid and blood were previously reported to contain some motif variants. For ankylosing spondylitis blood, a TCR beta motif of seven to nine highly homologous variants appeared characteristic. Disease-linked clones were reportedly significantly enriched in matched ankylosing spondylitis synovial fluid.

It was by quantitative 5'-RACE with molecular barcodes that TCR beta libraries were made. TCRdb reprocessed the 5' RACE reads via MiXCR and lists one record per CDR3 protein. The sample consists of about 390,000 distinct CDR3 sequences, approximately 20% of them appearing once. A word on this clonotype: Its antigen is unknown.

The V and J ends lost 6 bases and 0 bases respectively, with 11 bases between them. The CDR3 runs to 14 residues. CDR1 is DFQATT, CDR2 SNEGSKA, per germline (reference sequence). This receptor was identified in a male donor with ankylosing spondylitis. The chain uses TRBV20-1 and TRBJ1-4; D might be TRBD1 (5 bases). The sequenced sample was blood, either unsorted or a sorted T cell fraction (not recorded which). CDR3 nucleotide sequence: TGCAGTGCCAGGGATTTAGCAACTAATGAAAAACTGTTTTTT. It yields the protein CSARDLATNEKLFF.